The 22 T cell receptor beta chains below were found in one sample sequenced in a study of Graves' ophthalmopathy and Graves' hyperthyroidism. Transcripts of RNA were the source for amplifying TCR beta CDR3 regions. Amplification began with first-round RT-PCR using HTBI primers, then second-round multiplex PCR was performed. Each CDR3 protein gets one entry after TCRdb re-called the multiplex PCR reads with MiXCR. The repertoire holds about 50,000 distinct CDR3 sequences, approximately 45% seen once, with about 4.9% in the top ten. Sequenced: peripheral blood. Every receptor here comes from an adult woman with Graves' ophthalmopathy.

The rearrangement links TRBV7-3 to TRBJ1-5, with a possible D match to TRBD1 (5 bases). Germline V gene lookup returns CDR1 SGHTA and CDR2 FQGTGA. The CDR3 runs to 14 residues. Trimming took 5 bases from V and 5 from J, leaving 13 bases between them. The CDR3 coding sequence is TGTGCCAGCAGCCTCCGGGACGGGTATCAGCCCCAGCATTTT. Protein product: CASSLRDGYQPQHF.

V gene TRBV19 combines with J gene TRBJ2-2; 7 nucleotides line up with TRBD1. This CDR3 comprises 15 residues. The junction had 7 bases not matched to a gene; V was cut back by 7 bases and J by 2 bases. The germline gives CDR1 LNHDA, CDR2 SQIVND (reference sequence). Here the CDR3 DNA reads TGTGCCAGTACCCTGGGACAGACCAACACCGGGGAGCTGTTTTTT. This codes for CASTLGQTNTGELFF.

The chain carries TRBV20-1 and TRBJ1-1, with D maybe TRBD1 (5 bases). The CDR3 consists of 13 residues. The germline V gene has CDR1 DFQATT and CDR2 SNEGSKA (reference sequence). Trimming removed 0 bases at V and 7 bases at J, with 12 bases between. The CDR3 loop reads CSARDRAGGEAFF. Written as DNA, the CDR3 is TGCAGTGCTAGAGATCGGGCCGGGGGTGAAGCTTTCTTT.

Remarks on this clonotype: One end of the junction varies from germline; a read error may be responsible. The V and J genes are TRBV7-7 and TRBJ2-1, with D possibly being TRBD2 (6 bases). Looked up from germline, CDR1 is SSHAT and CDR2 is FNYEAQ (reference sequence). The CDR3 length is 14 residues. The CDR3 region is CASSLAAGNDEQFF. In DNA form, the CDR3 reads TGTGCTAGCAGCTTAGCGGCGGGAAACGATGAGCAGTTCTTC.

A word on this clonotype: The junction does not match germline at one end; this may be a read error. This sequence joins TRBV7-3 and TRBJ2-2, with 7 bases matching TRBD1. The CDR3 spans 14 residues. Germline CDR1 reads SGHTA; CDR2 reads FQGTGA. As DNA, the CDR3 is TGCGCCAACAGCCAACAGGGGAACATCGGGGAGCTGTCTTTT. The encoded protein is CANSQQGNIGELSF.

This clonotype was observed at least ten times. J is TRBJ1-5 and V is TRBV2; tentative D call: TRBD1 (5 bases). Between the trimmed V and J ends, which lost 6 bases and 6 bases, there was a span of 18 bases. Germline-derived CDR1 and CDR2 are SNHLY and FYNNEI. This CDR3 region has 15 residues. The CDR3 loop is CASSRTLTGGQPQHF. The CDR3 nucleotides read TGTGCCAGCAGCCGGACACTGACCGGGGGTCAGCCCCAGCATTTT. Full variable domain (rest looked up from reference TRBV2 and TRBJ1-5): EPEVTQTPSHQVTQMGQEVILRCVPISNHLYFYWYRQILGQKVEFLVSFYNNEISEKSEIFDDQFSVERPDGSNFTLKIRSTKLEDSAMYFCASSRTLTGGQPQHFGDGTRLSIL.

The chain carries TRBV6-5 and TRBJ2-7, with 8 bases aligning to TRBD1. With V trimmed by 6 bases and J by 6 bases, 10 bases remained unmatched. CDR1 is MNHEY and CDR2 is SVGAGI in the germline V gene. The length of the CDR3 is 14 residues. The CDR3 DNA is TGTGCCAGCAGCCCCGCGCCAGGGGGCTTCGAGCAGTACTTC. It is translated as CASSPAPGGFEQYF.

This clonotype was recorded at least ten times. The CDR3 reads CASSPQTGGNYGYTF. Written as DNA, the CDR3 is TGTGCCAGTAGTCCCCAGACAGGGGGCAACTATGGCTACACCTTC. This sequence joins TRBV19 and TRBJ1-2, with 10 positions matching TRBD1. This CDR3 comprises 15 residues. V lost 5 bases and J lost 2; bases outside the gene matches: 5. CDR1 is LNHDA, CDR2 SQIVND, per germline (reference sequence).

This clonotype was seen a single time. Since no conserved phenylalanine or tryptophan closes the CDR3, a read error is the likely cause. It is unclear where the CDR3 begins or ends on the DNA, so no DNA is shown, and the CDR3 is as TCRdb lists it. The chain couples TRBV6-1 to TRBJ2-3; TRBD1 is the table's D call, not checked against the DNA. The CDR3 region is 12 residues in length, termini included. Germline CDR1 MNHNS, CDR2 SASEGT. The CDR3 loop reads CASEGVAGASNY.

This clonotype counts as medium-sized. The rearrangement joins TRBV25-1 to TRBJ2-1, with 11 bases fitting TRBD2. The CDR3 extends over 17 amino acids. V dropped 1 base and J dropped 5; count of bases not matched to a gene: 7. Germline V CDR1 and CDR2: MGHDK, SYGVNS. The CDR3 DNA reads TGTGCCAGCAGTGAATCTTGGGGACTAGCGGTAAACAATGAGCAGTTCTTC. Amino acids: CASSESWGLAVNNEQFF.

This clonotype was seen at least ten times. The genes are TRBV9 and TRBJ1-3; TRBD1 might be the D (6 bases). The V gene lost 0 bases and the J gene lost 2 bases, with 15 bases spanning the gap. The CDR3 consists of 17 residues. CDR1 and CDR2 from the germline V gene are SGDLS and YYNGEE. CDR3 residues: CASSVGGRGVPGNTIYF. The CDR3, as DNA: TGTGCCAGCAGCGTAGGGGGGCGTGGGGTCCCTGGAAACACCATATATTTT.

This clonotype was counted at least ten times. The J gene is TRBJ2-7, the V gene TRBV7-9; 8 positions match TRBD2. This CDR3 spans 15 amino acids. In germline, CDR1 is SEHNR, CDR2 FQNEAQ (reference sequence). V dropped 5 bases and J dropped 0; count of bases not matched to a gene: 6. The CDR3 sequence is CASSHRLATSYEQYF. DNA for the CDR3: TGTGCCAGCAGCCACCGACTAGCGACCTCCTACGAGCAGTACTTC.

With regard to this clonotype: In this CDR3 the conserved last residue, phenylalanine or tryptophan, is missing, so a read error is likely. No DNA is shown, since the ends of the CDR3 on it are uncertain; the CDR3 is the one TCRdb lists. This rearrangement joins TRBV12-3 or TRBV12-4 to TRBJ2-5. With termini counted, the CDR3 has 9 amino acids. The CDR3 loop is CASSSTRGS.

This clonotype was found many times. The V and J genes are TRBV4-1 and TRBJ2-1, with D unclear. The germline V gene encodes CDR1 MGHRA and CDR2 YSYEKL. Between the trimmed V and J ends, which lost 0 bases and 4 bases, there was a span of 13 bases. This CDR3 has 16 amino acids. The CDR3 DNA is TGCGCCAGCAGCCAAGACGGCTACGCTAGGTACAATGAGCAGTTCTTC. This encodes CASSQDGYARYNEQFF.

This clonotype was observed at least ten times. The J gene is TRBJ2-7, the V gene TRBV7-2; the D gene is possibly TRBD2 (6 bases). Between the trimmed V and J ends, which lost 2 bases and 5 bases, there was a span of 16 bases. Germline CDR1 SGHTA, CDR2 FQGNSA. This CDR3 has 15 residues. The CDR3 loop reads CASSLTLATPNEQYF. The DNA for the CDR3 is TGTGCCAGCAGCTTAACGCTAGCGACCCCTAACGAGCAGTACTTC. Looking up the rest from reference TRBV7-2 and TRBJ2-7 gives the full variable domain: GAGVSQSPSNKVTEKGKDVELRCDPISGHTALYWYRQSLGQGLEFLIYFQGNSAPDKSGLPSDRFSAERTGGSVSTLTIQRTQQEDSAVYLCASSLTLATPNEQYFGPGTRLTVT.

This clonotype was observed many times. V is TRBV4-1 and J is TRBJ2-3, with D possibly being TRBD1 or TRBD2 (5 bases each). V was trimmed by 11 bases and J by 0 bases, leaving 24 bases between them. CDR1 and CDR2 from the germline V gene are MGHRA and YSYEKL. This CDR3 has 17 residues. The CDR3 DNA sequence: TGCGCCGAGCAGCCAAGAAGGGACGGTGCTAGCACAGATACGCAGTATTTT. Protein product: CAEQPRRDGASTDTQYF.

This rearrangement joins TRBV19 to TRBJ1-5, with D perhaps TRBD1 (5 bases). CDR1 and CDR2 (germline): LNHDA, SQIVND (reference sequence). This CDR3 spans 13 amino acids. V was clipped by 4 bases and J by 14 bases, with 18 bases between them. This CDR3 reads CASSRDPTYNEHF. In DNA form, the CDR3 reads TGTGCCAGTAGTAGGGACCCCACCTACAATGAGCATTTT.

This clonotype was seen more than once but under ten times. The V call is TRBV2, the J call TRBJ1-3, with 8 bases fitting TRBD1. Germline V CDR1 and CDR2: SNHLY, FYNNEI. V shed 7 bases, J shed 0 bases, and the junction held 2 bases outside the gene matches. The CDR3 is 14 amino acids. The chain's CDR3 is CASKTGGSGNTIYF. The CDR3 region has the DNA TGTGCCAGCAAAACAGGGGGCTCTGGAAACACCATATATTTT. Full variable domain (remainder filled in from reference TRBV2 and TRBJ1-3): EPEVTQTPSHQVTQMGQEVILRCVPISNHLYFYWYRQILGQKVEFLVSFYNNEISEKSEIFDDQFSVERPDGSNFTLKIRSTKLEDSAMYFCASKTGGSGNTIYFGEGSWLTVV.

The sample holds a few counts of this clonotype. The rearrangement joins TRBV24-1 to TRBJ1-5; 7 bases match TRBD1. With 4 bases clipped from V and 0 bases from J, the junction kept 8 bases outside the gene matches. CDR1 is KGHDR and CDR2 is SFDVKD in the germline V gene. This CDR3 has 17 amino acids. CDR3 in DNA: TGTGCCACCAGTGACCGGGACAGCATCTATAGCAATCAGCCCCAGCATTTT. Translation gives CATSDRDSIYSNQPQHF.

This clonotype was recorded many times. DNA for the CDR3: TGTGCCAGCAGCTTAACTGGAGTGAACACTGAAGCTTTCTTT. Residues: CASSLTGVNTEAFF. The chain has TRBV11-2 and TRBJ1-1; D is uncertain. The length of the CDR3 is 14 residues. V was shortened by 2 bases and J by 0 bases, with 7 bases between the two germline ends. Germline values: CDR1 SGHAT, CDR2 FQNNGV.

This clonotype was seen ten or more times. The rearrangement uses TRBV6-5 and TRBJ2-1, with 12 bases fitting TRBD2. The CDR3 totals 16 residues. V dropped 6 bases and J dropped 7; count of bases not matched to a gene: 10. Germline V gene lookup returns CDR1 MNHEY and CDR2 SVGAGI. The CDR3 loop is CASRSPSGRADNEQFF. The CDR3 nucleotides read TGTGCCAGCAGATCCCCTAGCGGGAGGGCCGATAATGAGCAGTTCTTC.

This clonotype was seen repeatedly, ten times or more. The genes are TRBV19 and TRBJ1-1, with D unclear. The CDR3 totals 13 residues. Germline assignment: CDR1 LNHDA and CDR2 SQIVND (reference sequence). Trimming took off 3 bases at V and 1 base at J, with 6 bases between the two ends. The CDR3 reads CASSIRENTEAFF. The DNA for the CDR3 is TGTGCCAGTAGTATCCGGGAGAACACTGAAGCTTTCTTT.